This T cell receptor beta chain emerged from a study of T cells in Graves' hyperthyroidism and ophthalmopathy. RNA transcripts served as the template for amplifying TCR beta CDR3 regions. The study used the HTBI primer set for a first-round RT-PCR of the TCR CDR3. TCRdb re-called the multiplex PCR reads through MiXCR, storing one row per CDR3 protein. The sample consists of approximately 590,000 distinct CDR3 sequences, less than 20% of them appearing once. Germline V CDR1 and CDR2: SGHRS, YFSETQ. This CDR3 is built from 14 residues. V lost 4 bases, J lost 1 base, and 3 bases stayed unmatched. In this sample, this clonotype turned up many times.

The rearrangement joins TRBV5-1 to TRBJ2-7; 9 bases are shared with TRBD1. This sequence was found in a woman under 40 with Graves' hyperthyroidism. The sequenced sample was blood. CDR3 in amino acids: CASSGGTGSYEQYF. CDR3 bases: TGCGCCAGCAGCGGCGGGACAGGGTCCTACGAGCAGTACTTC.